The 27 T cell receptor beta chains in this list originate from one sample, sequenced in a study of regulatory T cells in long-lasting Graves disease. Time point specified: persistent/refractory GD, antithyroid drugs over 5 years with positive TRAb. With RNA extracted from PBMCs as input, the TCR library was made. In building TCR beta libraries, iRepertoire HTBI primers were used together with Arm-PCR of CDR3 regions. MiXCR was run by TCRdb on the multiplex PCR reads, yielding one entry per CDR3 protein. The sample consists of roughly 450,000 distinct CDR3 sequences, 20% to 30% of them appearing once. The specimen was peripheral blood mononuclear cells (PBMCs), collected when the disease was refractory, from a patient treated with antithyroid drugs. These receptor sequences come from a female donor with Graves disease.

The chain carries TRBV12-3 or TRBV12-4 and TRBJ2-1; 8 nucleotides align to TRBD2. This CDR3 comprises 19 residues. V trimming: 2 bases; J trimming: 0 bases; junction bases outside the gene matches: 12. The CDR3 here is CASSLSGGRLRSSYNEQFF. The CDR3 DNA sequence: TGTGCCAGCAGTTTATCTGGCGGGAGGTTAAGGTCCTCCTACAATGAGCAGTTCTTC.

This clonotype was counted ten times or more. This chain joins TRBV20-1 and TRBJ2-5; TRBD1 might be the D (6 bases). The germline V gene encodes CDR1 DFQATT and CDR2 SNEGSKA (reference sequence). The CDR3 contains 16 residues. Between the trimmed V and J ends, which lost 1 base and 0 bases, there was a span of 15 bases. The CDR3 DNA sequence: TGCAGTGCTAGAGGAAAGTCGTACAGGGACCAAGAGACCCAGTACTTC. This sequence encodes CSARGKSYRDQETQYF.

The table lists this clonotype with many counts. The chain has TRBV6-1 and TRBJ1-5; D is unresolved. V lost 5 bases, J lost 0 bases, and 8 bases lay in between. Looked up from germline, CDR1 is MNHNS and CDR2 is SASEGT. CDR3 length equals 14 residues. CDR3 sequence (DNA): TGTGCCAGCAGTCCCAGTAATAGCAATCAGCCCCAGCATTTT. Protein: CASSPSNSNQPQHF.

This clonotype occurred a few times. V usage is TRBV7-2 and J usage is TRBJ2-2; no firm D call. V was clipped by 2 bases and J by 0 bases, with 7 bases between them. In germline, CDR1 is SGHTA, CDR2 FQGNSA. The CDR3 loop spans 15 amino acids. This chain's CDR3 is CASSLTDPNTGELFF. The CDR3 bases are TGTGCCAGCAGCTTAACAGATCCGAACACCGGGGAGCTGTTTTTT.

This clonotype was seen a few times. The chain recombines TRBV6-2 or TRBV6-3 with TRBJ2-5; D ambiguous. Germline V gene data show CDR1 as MNHEY and CDR2 as SVGEGT. This CDR3 region has 13 residues. V shed 2 bases and J shed 4 bases, with 8 bases lying between them. As DNA, the CDR3 is TGTGCCAGCAGTTACCCACCTACAGAGACCCAGTACTTC. This sequence encodes CASSYPPTETQYF.

V is TRBV20-1 and J is TRBJ1-5, with D unresolved. Germline lookup yields CDR1 DFQATT and CDR2 SNEGSKA (reference sequence). There are 14 residues in the CDR3. Trimming cost V 3 bases and J 4 bases, with 13 bases left between them. CDR3 residues: CSASEGFGNQPQHF. The CDR3 DNA reads as TGCAGTGCTAGCGAAGGGTTCGGGAATCAGCCCCAGCATTTT.

This clonotype was counted only a few times. The rearrangement links TRBV7-3 to TRBJ2-2; D remains ambiguous. V was pared by 5 bases and J by 2 bases, with 15 bases between. In germline, CDR1 is SGHTA, CDR2 FQGTGA. The CDR3 is 16 amino acids. The CDR3 reads CASSPYFRANTGELFF. As DNA, the CDR3 is TGTGCCAGCAGCCCCTATTTTCGAGCTAACACCGGGGAGCTGTTTTTT.

At least ten counts were recorded for this clonotype. The chain is built from TRBV28 and TRBJ1-4; possible D gene TRBD1, 5 bases. Trimming shortened V by 4 bases and J by 7 bases, and 16 bases separated the two germline ends. The CDR3 contains 15 residues. Germline lookup yields CDR1 MDHEN and CDR2 SYDVKM. CDR3 sequence (DNA): TGTGCCAGCAGTTCAACCGGGACTATAGGTGAAAAACTGTTTTTT. This encodes CASSSTGTIGEKLFF.

The chain uses TRBV20-1 and TRBJ1-1; D is undetermined. V was pared by 3 bases and J by 1 base, with 15 bases between. Germline V lookup: CDR1 DFQATT, CDR2 SNEGSKA (reference sequence). CDR3 length: 15 amino acids. The CDR3 reads CSASERASWNTEAFF. CDR3 DNA: TGCAGTGCTAGTGAAAGAGCTAGTTGGAACACTGAAGCTTTCTTT.

V and J are TRBV29-1 and TRBJ2-7; TRBD2 aligns across 10 bases. CDR3 length equals 13 residues. With 3 bases clipped from V and 6 bases from J, the junction kept 5 bases outside the gene matches. The V gene's germline CDR1 is SQVTM and CDR2 ANQGSEA. In nucleotides, the CDR3 is TGCAGCGTTGAGAGGCTAGCGGGAGCCGAGCAGTACTTC. Its protein is CSVERLAGAEQYF.

This clonotype showed up just a few times. The rearrangement uses TRBV19 and TRBJ2-1; 11 nucleotides match TRBD2. Losses at the gene ends were 1 base for V and 8 bases for J; bases not matched to a gene: 10. The CDR3 has 17 residues. In germline, CDR1 is LNHDA, CDR2 SQIVND (reference sequence). The DNA for the CDR3 is TGTGCCAGTAGTATAGCAATAGCGGGAGGGTGGGGCGATGAGCAGTTCTTC. Residues: CASSIAIAGGWGDEQFF. Variable domain in full (rest from reference TRBV19 and TRBJ2-1): DGGITQSPKYLFRKEGQNVTLSCEQNLNHDAMYWYRQDPGQGLRLIYYSQIVNDFQKGDIAEGYSVSREKKESFPLTVTSAQKNPTAFYLCASSIAIAGGWGDEQFFGPGTRLTVL.

This clonotype was seen a few times. This chain links TRBV29-1 with TRBJ2-7, with TRBD1 identical over 8 bases. The CDR3 runs to 17 residues. With 2 bases clipped from V and 3 bases from J, the junction kept 15 bases outside the gene matches. CDR1 is SQVTM, CDR2 ANQGSEA, per germline. The CDR3 coding sequence is TGCAGCGTTGAATTATTATCCCGACAGGGGCCAGACTACGAGCAGTACTTC. Protein product: CSVELLSRQGPDYEQYF.

This clonotype was counted ten times or more. The chain combines TRBV27 with TRBJ1-1; D ambiguous. The CDR3 is 15 amino acids. CDR1 is MNHEY and CDR2 is SMNVEV in the germline V gene (reference sequence). V was cut by 0 bases and J by 0 bases, with 8 bases left in between. The CDR3 region has the DNA TGTGCCAGCAGTTTATCCTCGACGGTGAACACTGAAGCTTTCTTT. Amino acid sequence: CASSLSSTVNTEAFF.

This clonotype was recorded a few times. This chain joins TRBV30 and TRBJ1-2; no definite D call. The CDR3 loop spans 11 amino acids. Trimming cost V 3 bases and J 4 bases, with 6 bases left between them. Germline CDR1 reads GTSNPN; CDR2 reads SVGIG (reference sequence). In nucleotides, the CDR3 is TGTGCCTGGAGCTTCTCCTATGGCTACACCTTC. Its translation: CAWSFSYGYTF.

This clonotype was recorded a few times. The CDR3 sequence is CASSSAGLNEKLFF. As DNA, the CDR3 is TGCGCCAGCAGCTCGGCAGGATTAAATGAAAAACTGTTTTTT. The chain is built from TRBV5-1 and TRBJ1-4; D gene ambiguous. Germline values: CDR1 SGHRS, CDR2 YFSETQ. This CDR3 comprises 14 residues. V shed 3 bases and J shed 5 bases, with 11 bases lying between them.

V and J are TRBV7-3 and TRBJ2-2; a weak D match, TRBD2 (6 bases). This CDR3 comprises 12 residues. CDR1 SGHTA and CDR2 FQGTGA come from the germline V gene. V lost 2 bases to trimming and J lost 9 bases, with 7 bases between them. Here the CDR3 reads CASSLAGRELFF. The CDR3 bases are TGTGCCAGCAGCTTAGCGGGAAGGGAGCTGTTTTTT.

This clonotype appeared a few times. Germline and junction disagree at one end, which may indicate a read error. The chain uses TRBV7-2 and TRBJ1-6; D is ambiguous. The germline V gene encodes CDR1 SGHTA and CDR2 FQGNSA. CDR3 length: 14 amino acids. The CDR3 nucleotides are TGCGCCAGCAGCCTAAACCCGATAGATTCACCCCTCCACTTT. It codes for CASSLNPIDSPLHF.

This rearrangement joins TRBV15 to TRBJ1-5; 10 nucleotides align to TRBD1. Germline loops: CDR1 LNHNV, CDR2 YYDKDF (reference sequence). V lost 2 bases and J lost 7; bases outside the gene matches: 8. The CDR3 is made up of 16 amino acids. As DNA, the CDR3 is TGTGCCACCAGCAGAAACCTCGACAGGGGGCTGCAGCCCCAGCATTTT. Protein: CATSRNLDRGLQPQHF.

This clonotype appeared many times. The chain employs TRBV27 and TRBJ2-5; 10 bases line up with TRBD2. The CDR3 totals 16 residues. Germline V gene lookup returns CDR1 MNHEY and CDR2 SMNVEV (reference sequence). J was trimmed by 3 bases and V by 6 bases; bases with no gene match: 10. The CDR3 loop reads CASRWDGLAGEETQYF. The CDR3, as DNA: TGTGCCAGCAGATGGGATGGGCTAGCGGGAGAAGAGACCCAGTACTTC.

This clonotype came up many times. The rearrangement joins TRBV27 to TRBJ1-1; D is unresolved. The CDR3 loop spans 13 amino acids. V lost 3 bases and J 4 bases, leaving 9 bases between the germline ends. CDR1 is MNHEY, CDR2 SMNVEV, per germline (reference sequence). The CDR3 nucleotides read TGTGCCAGCAGTTTTATTGTATCCACTGAAGCTTTCTTT. Amino acid sequence: CASSFIVSTEAFF.

The CDR3 sequence: CASSPRSIEQYF. The CDR3 nucleotides are TGTGCCAGCAGCCCTCGATCAATCGAGCAGTACTTC. The chain employs TRBV7-9 and TRBJ2-7, with no clear D. The CDR3 is 12 residues long. The V and J ends lost 5 bases and 6 bases respectively, with 11 bases between them. Germline CDR1 and CDR2: SEHNR and FQNEAQ (reference sequence).

The chain has TRBV6-5 and TRBJ2-7; D unclear. This CDR3 region has 15 residues. The V gene's germline CDR1 is MNHEY and CDR2 SVGAGI. The V end lost 3 bases, the J end lost 2 bases, and 14 bases lay between the germline ends. Here the CDR3 DNA reads TGTGCCAGCAGTTATGACCGGGCCCCAACCTACGAGCAGTACTTC. It translates to CASSYDRAPTYEQYF.

The V gene is TRBV28, the J gene TRBJ2-3; D gene unclear. This CDR3 comprises 12 residues. The germline V and J ends were trimmed by 7 bases and 6 bases, with 11 bases remaining between them. Per the germline V gene, CDR1 is MDHEN and CDR2 is SYDVKM. CDR3 region: CASTTLMDTQYF. The CDR3 DNA reads as TGTGCCAGCACTACCCTCATGGATACGCAGTATTTT.

The J gene is TRBJ2-2, the V gene TRBV29-1, with 7 positions matching TRBD1. Germline trimming cut 4 bases from V and 3 bases from J; bases unmatched to any gene: 5. From germline, CDR1 is SQVTM and CDR2 ANQGSEA. This CDR3 contains 14 residues. DNA of the CDR3: TGCAGCGTTGGGGGGACAGAGCACACCGGGGAGCTGTTTTTT. It specifies CSVGGTEHTGELFF.

This clonotype came up many times. The chain recombines TRBV7-3 with TRBJ1-1, with 11 bases fitting TRBD1. V lost 5 bases, J lost 8 bases, and 4 bases stayed unmatched. CDR1 is SGHTA, CDR2 FQGTGA, per germline. This CDR3 is built from 13 residues. CDR3 bases: TGTGCCAGCAGCCGCGGACAGGGGGCGGAAGCTTTCTTT. Translation: CASSRGQGAEAFF. Complete variable domain (other parts from reference TRBV7-3 and TRBJ1-1): GAGVSQTPSNKVTEKGKYVELRCDPISGHTALYWYRQSLGQGPEFLIYFQGTGAADDSGLPNDRFFAVRPEGSVSTLKIQRTERGDSAVYLCASSRGQGAEAFFGQGTRLTVV.

This clonotype was counted ten times or more. V and J are TRBV12-3 or TRBV12-4 and TRBJ1-1, with D uncertain. Trimming pared 3 bases from V and 5 bases from J, leaving 16 bases between. CDR3 length equals 15 residues. The CDR3 here is CASSFGRWGDTEAFF. The CDR3 region has the DNA TGTGCCAGCAGTTTTGGTCGATGGGGTGATACTGAAGCTTTCTTT.

This chain joins TRBV24-1 and TRBJ2-7; possible D gene TRBD2, 5 bases. The V gene's germline CDR1 is KGHDR and CDR2 SFDVKD. CDR3 length equals 14 residues. Trimming shortened V by 11 bases and J by 4 bases, and 20 bases separated the two germline ends. The CDR3 protein is CAIYFLDSPYEQYF. CDR3 bases: TGTGCCATCTATTTCTTGGACTCCCCATACGAGCAGTACTTC.